The next 17 T cell receptor beta chains were all read from a single sample in a study. TCRdb reprocessed the RT-PCR reads with MiXCR, giving one entry per CDR3 protein. This sample has about 680,000 distinct CDR3 sequences, with 12% to 15% found just once. Sequencing was carried out using memory CD4+ T cells from blood. Receptors originate from a female donor in good health, serving as a healthy control.

This clonotype was seen a handful of times. The chain carries TRBV5-1 and TRBJ2-1; 7 nucleotides align to TRBD1. Trimming removed 0 bases from V and 7 bases from J; junction bases left unmatched: 7. The CDR3 runs to 15 residues. Germline assignment: CDR1 SGHRS and CDR2 YFSETQ. The CDR3 DNA reads TGCGCCAGCAGCTTGGTACAGGGGCAGGTTAATGAGCAGTTCTTC. Its protein is CASSLVQGQVNEQFF.

The sample holds many counts of this clonotype. V and J are TRBV6-1 and TRBJ2-2; D gene unclear. This CDR3 contains 14 residues. Germline CDR1 MNHNS, CDR2 SASEGT. The germline V and J ends were trimmed by 5 bases and 4 bases, with 11 bases remaining between them. The CDR3 reads CASSLETSTGELFF. CDR3 coding DNA: TGTGCCAGCAGTCTGGAGACAAGCACCGGGGAGCTGTTTTTT.

Many counts were recorded for this clonotype. The genes are TRBV4-3 and TRBJ1-1; 9 positions agree with TRBD1. CDR1 and CDR2 from the germline V gene are LGHNA and YSLEER. J gave up 5 bases and V 5 bases, and 9 bases lay outside the gene matches. This CDR3 is 15 amino acids long. CDR3 sequence: CASSITTGGGTEAFF. DNA of the CDR3: TGCGCCAGCAGCATTACGACAGGGGGAGGAACTGAAGCTTTCTTT.

This clonotype occurred a few times. This chain joins TRBV5-1 and TRBJ2-7, with D perhaps matching TRBD1 (7 bases). The CDR3 runs to 14 residues. Trimming shortened V by 6 bases and J by 3 bases, and 16 bases separated the two germline ends. Germline V gene sequence: CDR1 SGHRS, CDR2 YFSETQ. This CDR3 is CASTEGRTGYEQYF. CDR3 in DNA: TGCGCCAGCACCGAAGGGAGGACAGGCTACGAGCAGTACTTC.

The chain joins TRBV19 to TRBJ1-1; D perhaps matches TRBD1 (6 bases). With 7 bases removed from V and 3 bases from J, the gap between germline ends came to 15 bases. The CDR3 is 14 amino acids. Germline-derived CDR1 and CDR2 are LNHDA and SQIVND (reference sequence). The CDR3 loop reads CASTRTALYTEAFF. The CDR3 DNA reads as TGTGCCAGTACAAGGACAGCCTTGTACACTGAAGCTTTCTTT.

This clonotype was picked up many times. V gene TRBV12-3 or TRBV12-4 combines with J gene TRBJ2-2, with unresolved D. The germline V and J ends were trimmed by 6 bases and 5 bases, with 7 bases remaining between them. The CDR3 totals 12 residues. CDR3 sequence reads: CASRPETGELFF. The CDR3 DNA reads as TGTGCCAGCAGGCCAGAGACCGGGGAGCTGTTTTTT.

The V call is TRBV19, the J call TRBJ1-2; no reliable D call. CDR3 length equals 13 residues. Germline lookup yields CDR1 LNHDA and CDR2 SQIVND (reference sequence). Trimming stripped 7 bases from V and 4 bases from J, with 13 bases between. Here the CDR3 reads CASTLSGIYGYTF. DNA of the CDR3: TGTGCCAGTACCCTATCGGGTATCTATGGCTACACCTTC.

This clonotype appeared many times. The V and J genes are TRBV12-3 or TRBV12-4 and TRBJ2-7; D remains unclear. V gave up 6 bases and J gave up 2 bases, with 17 bases separating them. The length of the CDR3 is 15 residues. CDR3 bases: TGTGCCAGCAGCCAGCATACGGCCGTTCCCTACGAGCAGTACTTC. Amino acids: CASSQHTAVPYEQYF.

This clonotype was detected many times. V is TRBV7-2 and J is TRBJ1-5; D uncertain. Trimming took off 5 bases at V and 0 bases at J, with 11 bases between the two ends. This CDR3 contains 15 residues. Germline V gene lookup returns CDR1 SGHTA and CDR2 FQGNSA. CDR3 sequence: CASSRLHDSNQPQHF. The CDR3 DNA follows: TGTGCCAGCAGCCGACTACACGATAGCAATCAGCCCCAGCATTTT.

This clonotype has more than one count but fewer than ten. CDR3 residues: CASSPQPIGQYGFREQFF. The CDR3 nucleotides are TGTGCCAGCAGCCCTCAACCTATTGGACAGTATGGGTTTAGAGAGCAGTTCTTC. The chain has TRBV7-2 and TRBJ2-1, with D possibly being TRBD1 (6 bases). The CDR3 runs 18 residues. V was clipped by 5 bases and J by 10 bases, with 30 bases between them. Germline V gives CDR1 SGHTA, CDR2 FQGNSA.

The chain uses TRBV6-6 and TRBJ2-7; tentative D call: TRBD2 (8 bases). V lost 0 bases to trimming and J lost 1 base, with 16 bases between them. This CDR3 is 17 amino acids long. In germline, CDR1 is MNHNY, CDR2 SVGAGI (reference sequence). CDR3 nucleotides: TGTGCCAGCAGTTACTCTTCGGGGGGGACAGTTTCCTACGAGCAGTACTTC. This sequence encodes CASSYSSGGTVSYEQYF.

This clonotype has a handful of counts. V usage is TRBV12-3 or TRBV12-4 and J usage is TRBJ1-1; maybe TRBD1 (6 bases). V lost 5 bases to trimming and J lost 1 base, with 11 bases between them. The CDR3 covers 14 residues. The CDR3 nucleotides are TGTGCCAGCAGTAACAGGGTAGGGAACACTGAAGCTTTCTTT. Its protein is CASSNRVGNTEAFF.

This clonotype has at least ten counts. V and J are TRBV7-2 and TRBJ1-3; 10 bases are shared with TRBD1. V shed 5 bases, J shed 3 bases, and the junction held 4 bases outside the gene matches. The CDR3 covers 15 residues. Germline V gives CDR1 SGHTA, CDR2 FQGNSA. CDR3: CASSRGTGDGNTIYF. The CDR3 coding sequence is TGTGCCAGCAGCCGAGGGACAGGGGATGGAAACACCATATATTTT.

This clonotype appeared many times. The chain employs TRBV10-3 and TRBJ1-3; 9 nucleotides line up with TRBD1. The CDR3 sequence is 16 residues long. Germline V gene data show CDR1 as ENHRY and CDR2 as SYGVKD. V was pared by 5 bases and J by 0 bases, with 5 bases of the junction left unmatched. CDR3 bases: TGTGCCATCAGTTTCGGGACAGGGATCTCTGGAAACACCATATATTTT. Amino acid sequence: CAISFGTGISGNTIYF.

In its sample, this clonotype was seen a few times. The chain joins TRBV15 to TRBJ1-1, with 8 bases aligning to TRBD1. Germline V CDR1 and CDR2: LNHNV, YYDKDF (reference sequence). There are 15 residues in the CDR3. The junction had 6 bases not matched to a gene; V was cut back by 0 bases and J by 6 bases. CDR3 protein: CATSRDLDRGPEAFF. In DNA, the CDR3 is TGTGCCACCAGCAGAGATCTTGACAGGGGCCCTGAAGCTTTCTTT. The variable domain in full, with the rest retrieved from reference TRBV15 and TRBJ1-1, is DAMVIQNPRYQVTQFGKPVTLSCSQTLNHNVMYWYQQKSSQAPKLLFHYYDKDFNNEADTPDNFQSRRPNTSFCFLDIRSPGLGDTAMYLCATSRDLDRGPEAFFGQGTRLTVV.

Turning to this clonotype: The conserved final phenylalanine or tryptophan is absent from the CDR3, which likely points to a read error. The chain joins TRBV6-5 to TRBJ2-7; 10 bases match TRBD1. The CDR3 consists of 14 residues. Germline lookup yields CDR1 MNHEY and CDR2 SVGAGI. J was trimmed by 3 bases and V by 7 bases; bases with no gene match: 6. The chain's CDR3 is CASKKDRGVYEQYL. CDR3 bases: TGTGCCAGCAAAAAGGACAGGGGGGTCTACGAGCAGTACCTC.

This clonotype turned up a few times. The chain uses TRBV24-1 and TRBJ2-3; 9 bases line up with TRBD1. V shed 3 bases and J 4 bases; nucleotides not matched to a gene: 7. Looked up from germline, CDR1 is KGHDR and CDR2 is SFDVKD. This CDR3 is 16 amino acids long. This chain's CDR3 is CATSDPGQGRSDTQYF. DNA of the CDR3: TGTGCCACCAGTGATCCCGGACAGGGGAGGTCAGATACGCAGTATTTT.